This entry lists 8 T cell receptor beta chains sequenced from one sample in a study of T cells in Graves' hyperthyroidism and ophthalmopathy. Amplified TCR beta CDR3 regions derived from RNA transcripts. The HTBI primer set drove a first-round RT-PCR of the TCR CDR3. Each CDR3 protein gets one entry after TCRdb re-called the multiplex PCR reads with MiXCR. The data hold hundreds of thousands of distinct CDR3 sequences, with around 39% observed a single time. The sample was blood. These receptor sequences come from a man in his late teens or twenties with Graves' hyperthyroidism.

As to this clonotype: One end of the junction varies from germline; a read error may be responsible. The chain employs TRBV20-1 and TRBJ2-7; D unclear. This CDR3 has 11 amino acids. CDR1 and CDR2 (germline): DFQATT, SNEGSKA (reference sequence). CDR3 sequence reads: CSALSSYERYF. The CDR3 nucleotides are TGCAGTGCACTCAGCTCCTACGAGCGGTACTTC.

This sequence joins TRBV5-1 and TRBJ1-4; a weak D match, TRBD1 (5 bases). The length of the CDR3 is 15 residues. The V and J ends lost 3 bases and 8 bases respectively, with 17 bases between them. CDR1 is SGHRS, CDR2 YFSETQ, per germline. As DNA, the CDR3 is TGCGCCAGCAGCTCTGGGACGGTCGGATTCGAAAAACTGTTTTTT. Its translation: CASSSGTVGFEKLFF.

The genes are TRBV10-3 and TRBJ1-1, with D maybe TRBD1 (5 bases). The V gene lost 10 bases and the J gene lost 3 bases, with 9 bases spanning the gap. The CDR3 extends over 11 amino acids. The germline V gene encodes CDR1 ENHRY and CDR2 SYGVKD. The CDR3 DNA follows: TGTGCCAGCGACAGCTACACTGAAGCTTTCTTT. Translated, it gives CASDSYTEAFF.

The table lists this clonotype with many counts. This rearrangement joins TRBV5-1 to TRBJ1-5; 9 nucleotides align to TRBD1. This CDR3 spans 16 amino acids. V trimming: 2 bases; J trimming: 1 base; junction bases outside the gene matches: 4. Germline CDR1 and CDR2: SGHRS and YFSETQ. The CDR3 DNA reads TGCGCCAGCAGCTTAGGGGACAGGGAGAGCAATCAGCCCCAGCATTTT. It yields the protein CASSLGDRESNQPQHF.

The rearrangement uses TRBV2 and TRBJ2-5; no clear D gene. Germline CDR1 SNHLY, CDR2 FYNNEI. CDR3 size: 14 residues. V gave up 4 bases and J gave up 0 bases, with 9 bases separating them. CDR3 DNA sequence: TGTGCCAGCAGTGCCCGTCAGTACCAAGAGACCCAGTACTTC. This gives the protein CASSARQYQETQYF. The entire variable domain, with the rest obtained from reference TRBV2 and TRBJ2-5, is as follows: EPEVTQTPSHQVTQMGQEVILRCVPISNHLYFYWYRQILGQKVEFLVSFYNNEISEKSEIFDDQFSVERPDGSNFTLKIRSTKLEDSAMYFCASSARQYQETQYFGPGTRLLVL.

V is TRBV7-4 and J is TRBJ2-7; unclear D gene. This CDR3 spans 13 amino acids. CDR1 and CDR2 from the germline V gene are SGHVT and SQSDAQ. V lost 6 bases and J lost 6, with 15 bases in between. CDR3 bases: TGTGCCAGCAGAGATCCCCAGGCTACCGAGCAGTACTTC. Its protein product is CASRDPQATEQYF.

The rearrangement uses TRBV28 and TRBJ1-5, with no clear D. Germline-derived CDR1 and CDR2 are MDHEN and SYDVKM. The CDR3 runs 14 residues. Between the trimmed V and J ends, which lost 6 bases and 8 bases, there was a span of 17 bases. CDR3 loop: CASSPTLGAEPQHF. CDR3 coding DNA: TGTGCCAGCAGCCCTACTCTCGGAGCAGAGCCCCAGCATTTT.

In this sample, this clonotype turned up a few times. The CDR3 DNA sequence: TGTGCCAGCAGCACGGGACAGGGCATTCCTGAAGCTTTCTTT. Protein sequence: CASSTGQGIPEAFF. The chain is built from TRBV7-9 and TRBJ1-1; 9 nucleotides match TRBD1. Germline loops: CDR1 SEHNR, CDR2 FQNEAQ (reference sequence). This CDR3 is 14 amino acids long. J gave up 6 bases and V 5 bases, and 7 bases lay outside the gene matches.